These 22 T cell receptor beta chains originate from one sample sequenced in a study of OX40 agonist ivuxolimab in advanced cancers. This table comes from immunoSEQ multiplex PCR, and its TCRdb copy is limited to in-frame clones, with some not included. This sample has 75,000 to 95,000 clones; about 90% occur once, and the top ten carry roughly 4%. Sequences were derived from CD4+ or CD8+ T cells sorted from blood, sampled in a trial of the OX40 agonist ivuxolimab. The receptor source for this set is an adult with an advanced solid tumor such as melanoma, head and neck, liver or kidney cancer.

The chain combines TRBV5-1 with TRBJ2-3, with TRBD2 identical over 9 bases. Germline CDR1 and CDR2: SGHRS and YFSETQ. There are 16 residues in the CDR3. The V segment lost 2 bases and the J segment 9 bases; nucleotides outside the gene matches: 13. The CDR3 reads CASSFSAGGPEKTQYF. DNA of the CDR3: TGCGCCAGCAGCTTTAGCGCGGGAGGGCCGGAGAAGACGCAGTATTTT.

This clone has only one observation. The CDR3: CASGFFAGSYNEQFF. The CDR3 nucleotides are TGTGCTAGTGGTTTCTTCGCGGGCTCCTACAATGAGCAGTTCTTC. J is TRBJ2-1 and V is TRBV12-5, with D maybe TRBD2 (5 bases). V lost 3 bases and J 0 bases, leaving 9 bases between the germline ends. Germline lookup yields CDR1 LGHNT and CDR2 FRNRAP. The CDR3 is made up of 15 amino acids.

The V gene is TRBV5-6, the J gene TRBJ2-7, with D hard to call. CDR1 and CDR2 from the germline V gene are SGHDT and YYEEEE. This CDR3 has 14 amino acids. V lost 0 bases and J lost 3, with 10 bases in between. CDR3 residues: CASSLAANSYEQYF. CDR3 coding DNA: TGTGCCAGCAGCTTGGCGGCCAATAGCTACGAGCAGTACTTC.

The chain combines TRBV19 with TRBJ2-3, with 10 bases that match TRBD2. Per the germline V gene, CDR1 is LNHDA and CDR2 is SQIVND (reference sequence). The junction had 4 bases not matched to a gene; V was cut back by 3 bases and J by 4 bases. The CDR3 spans 15 residues. In DNA form, the CDR3 reads TGTGCCAGTAGTATGGCTAGCGGGAGACCAGATACGCAGTATTTT. As protein: CASSMASGRPDTQYF.

The chain uses TRBV6-6 and TRBJ2-1, with TRBD2 matching 10 bases. The CDR3 has 13 amino acids. Germline CDR1 reads MNHNY; CDR2 reads SVGAGI (reference sequence). V trimming: 4 bases; J trimming: 8 bases; junction bases outside the gene matches: 2. CDR3 coding DNA: TGTGCCAGCAGTTCTAGCGGGAGCTATGAGCAGTTCTTC. This sequence encodes CASSSSGSYEQFF.

The genes are TRBV7-8 and TRBJ1-5, with D perhaps TRBD1 (6 bases). Trimming removed 1 base at V and 2 bases at J, with 9 bases between. In germline, CDR1 is SGHVS, CDR2 FQNEAQ. This CDR3 has 15 residues. The CDR3 protein is CASSLEAGGNQPQHF. In DNA, the CDR3 is TGTGCCAGCAGCTTAGAGGCAGGGGGCAATCAGCCCCAGCATTTT.

This clone was seen just once. This rearrangement joins TRBV25-1 to TRBJ2-7; perhaps TRBD2 as D (5 bases). There are 13 residues in the CDR3. With 3 bases removed from V and 4 bases from J, the gap between germline ends came to 10 bases. CDR1 is MGHDK, CDR2 SYGVNS, per germline. The CDR3 bases are TGTGCCAGCAGTGACCCCGGGATTTACGAGCAGTACTTC. Translating it yields CASSDPGIYEQYF.

This clone was picked up one time. This CDR3 reads CASSLEPSQANEQFF. CDR3 nucleotide sequence: TGCGCCAGCAGCTTGGAGCCTAGCCAAGCCAATGAGCAGTTCTTC. This chain uses TRBV5-1 with TRBJ2-1, with D possibly TRBD2 on 5 matching bases. This CDR3 spans 15 amino acids. With 0 bases removed from V and 6 bases from J, the gap between germline ends came to 13 bases. The germline CDR1 and CDR2 sequences are SGHRS and YFSETQ.

CDR3 bases: TGTGCCAGCAGCCGGACAGTTTACGAGCAGTACGTC. It yields the protein CASSRTVYEQYV. The chain uses TRBV6-1 and TRBJ2-7, with D tentatively TRBD1 (6 bases). The CDR3 loop spans 12 amino acids. V dropped 6 bases and J dropped 4 bases, with 10 bases sitting between them. Germline assignment: CDR1 MNHNS and CDR2 SASEGT.

This clone has just one count. The chain is built from TRBV19 and TRBJ1-3; D remains ambiguous. From germline, CDR1 is LNHDA and CDR2 SQIVND (reference sequence). This CDR3 region has 15 residues. V lost 2 bases and J 1 base, leaving 9 bases between the germline ends. CDR3 coding DNA: TGTGCCAGTAGTATAATTGTGTCATCTGGAAACACCATATATTTT. Protein: CASSIIVSSGNTIYF. The whole variable domain, remainder taken from reference TRBV19 and TRBJ1-3, is DGGITQSPKYLFRKEGQNVTLSCEQNLNHDAMYWYRQDPGQGLRLIYYSQIVNDFQKGDIAEGYSVSREKKESFPLTVTSAQKNPTAFYLCASSIIVSSGNTIYFGEGSWLTVV.

The rearrangement joins TRBV5-1 to TRBJ2-1; 9 bases align to TRBD1. Trimming took 5 bases from V and 2 from J; bases not matched to a gene: 5. This CDR3 is 15 amino acids long. Germline-derived CDR1 and CDR2 are SGHRS and YFSETQ. CDR3 residues: CASSVGTGTYNEQFF. DNA for the CDR3: TGCGCCAGCAGTGTTGGGACAGGGACCTACAATGAGCAGTTCTTC.

In this sample, this clone turned up once. V usage is TRBV7-8 and J usage is TRBJ1-6; D is possibly TRBD1 (6 bases). Trimming removed 5 bases at V and 9 bases at J, with 23 bases between. The germline V gene has CDR1 SGHVS and CDR2 FQNEAQ. The CDR3 runs 17 residues. CDR3 DNA sequence: TGTGCCAGCAGCCCAAGGGCGGTGGGACGGGGGGCTTCACCCCTCCACTTT. Its protein is CASSPRAVGRGASPLHF. The entire variable domain, with the rest obtained from reference TRBV7-8 and TRBJ1-6, is as follows: GAGVSQSPRYKVAKRGQDVALRCDPISGHVSLFWYQQALGQGPEFLTYFQNEAQLDKSGLPSDRFFAERPEGSVSTLKIQRTQQEDSAVYLCASSPRAVGRGASPLHFGNGTRLTVT.

V is TRBV4-2 and J is TRBJ2-3, with D tentatively TRBD1 or TRBD2 (6 bases each). Germline loops: CDR1 LGHNA, CDR2 YNFKEQ. V lost 4 bases and J 0 bases, leaving 14 bases between the germline ends. The CDR3 consists of 16 residues. CDR3 DNA sequence: TGTGCCAGCAGCCCGGGGGCACTCCCCAGCACAGATACGCAGTATTTT. Translated, it gives CASSPGALPSTDTQYF.

The count of this clone is one. The chain uses TRBV5-1 and TRBJ2-3; D is undetermined. CDR1 is SGHRS, CDR2 YFSETQ, per germline. The CDR3 loop spans 15 amino acids. Trimming pared 0 bases from V and 1 base from J, leaving 9 bases between. CDR3 bases: TGCGCCAGCAGCTTGGATGTAGACGGCACAGATACGCAGTATTTT. Translation: CASSLDVDGTDTQYF.

The V gene is TRBV7-8, the J gene TRBJ2-1; the match to TRBD1 covers 9 bases. The trim removed 1 base at V and 6 bases at J, leaving 4 bases unmatched. This CDR3 region has 15 residues. Germline V lookup: CDR1 SGHVS, CDR2 FQNEAQ. CDR3 coding DNA: TGTGCCAGCAGCTTAGGGAGACAGGGGGGCAATGAGCAGTTCTTC. Encoded protein: CASSLGRQGGNEQFF.

This sequence joins TRBV28 and TRBJ2-7; D gene unclear. V lost 8 bases to trimming and J lost 0 bases, with 11 bases between them. Germline V gives CDR1 MDHEN, CDR2 SYDVKM. The CDR3 totals 13 residues. As DNA, the CDR3 is TGTGCCAGCGTCGGCAGCAACTCCTACGAGCAGTACTTC. Its translation is CASVGSNSYEQYF.

The genes are TRBV5-1 and TRBJ2-1, with 7 bases matching TRBD2. The germline CDR1 and CDR2 sequences are SGHRS and YFSETQ. This CDR3 contains 14 residues. V was clipped by 6 bases and J by 0 bases; unmatched bases: 3. CDR3 region: CASIGGSSYNEQFF. CDR3 nucleotide sequence: TGCGCCAGCATCGGGGGGAGCTCCTACAATGAGCAGTTCTTC.

The rearrangement uses TRBV18 and TRBJ2-7; D gene ambiguous. The germline V gene encodes CDR1 KGHSH and CDR2 LQKENI. Trimming cost V 1 base and J 3 bases, with 7 bases left between them. This CDR3 contains 13 residues. CDR3 amino acids: CASSPHPGYEQYV. For the CDR3, the DNA is TGTGCCAGCTCACCACATCCCGGCTACGAGCAGTACGTC.

V gene TRBV7-6 combines with J gene TRBJ2-1; TRBD2 agrees at 8 bases. Germline V gene data show CDR1 as SGHVS and CDR2 as FNYEAQ. The V gene end was trimmed by 1 base and the J gene end by 9 bases; junction bases not matched to a gene: 11. The CDR3 loop spans 16 amino acids. CDR3 protein: CASSLEFAGGRSEQFF. The CDR3 bases are TGTGCCAGCAGCTTAGAGTTTGCGGGAGGCCGGAGTGAGCAGTTCTTC. Combining the CDR3 with reference TRBV7-6 and TRBJ2-1 gives the whole variable domain GAGVSQSPRYKVTKRGQDVALRCDPISGHVSLYWYRQALGQGPEFLTYFNYEAQQDKSGLPNDRFSAERPEGSISTLTIQRTEQRDSAMYRCASSLEFAGGRSEQFFGPGTRLTVL.

The chain uses TRBV30 and TRBJ1-4, with D possibly being TRBD1 (5 bases). The V end was cut by 2 bases, the J end by 3 bases, with 16 bases between. Looked up from germline, CDR1 is GTSNPN and CDR2 is SVGIG (reference sequence). The CDR3 is made up of 16 amino acids. In nucleotides, the CDR3 is TGTGCCTGGAGTTCCATCCCCCAGGGACCTAATGAAAAACTGTTTTTT. This encodes CAWSSIPQGPNEKLFF.

This rearrangement joins TRBV28 to TRBJ1-5, with 8 bases matching TRBD1. From germline, CDR1 is MDHEN and CDR2 SYDVKM. This CDR3 region has 15 residues. The V and J ends lost 3 bases and 3 bases, in that order; junction bases with no gene match: 4. CDR3 bases: TGTGCCAGCAGTTTTTTACAGGGGGTCAATCAGCCCCAGCATTTT. Translation gives CASSFLQGVNQPQHF. Variable domain in full (rest from reference TRBV28 and TRBJ1-5): DVKVTQSSRYLVKRTGEKVFLECVQDMDHENMFWYRQDPGLGLRLIYFSYDVKMKEKGDIPEGYSVSREKKERFSLILESASTNQTSMYLCASSFLQGVNQPQHFGDGTRLSIL.

This clone came up once. As DNA, the CDR3 is TGTGCCAGCAGCGGGAAGGAGTACGTC. Amino acid sequence: CASSGKEYV. This chain uses TRBV21-1 with TRBJ2-7. TRBV21-1 constitutes a pseudogene. The length of the CDR3 is 9 residues.